This T cell receptor (beta chain) was sequenced for a study of post-analysis software for immune sequencing data. Study-level information: Relapsing-remitting, secondary progressive and progressive-relapsing multiple sclerosis were all included among the disease courses. Study-wide results and limits: When the samples were clustered directly with F measure, those that had been prepared in the same batch showed strong co-clustering. Significantly lower normalized Chao1 diversity was seen in multiple sclerosis patients than in controls. Patients used about five TRBV segments, including TRBV5-6, TRBV5-1 and TRBV20-1, more often than controls.

Carried by the TCR beta cDNA libraries were unique molecular identifiers. Roughly 500,000 cDNA molecules came from about 1 to 10 million T cells. TCRdb redid the calling of the PCR reads with MiXCR, one entry per CDR3 protein. The sample has approximately 460,000 distinct CDR3 sequences, over 35% seen once; the top ten hold about 12%. Trimming cost V 4 bases and J 3 bases, with 9 bases left between them. Germline V gives CDR1 MNHNS, CDR2 SASEGT. The CDR3 consists of 13 residues. This clonotype appeared a few times. Its antigen is currently unknown. The rearrangement joins TRBV6-1 to TRBJ1-2, with a possible D match to TRBD1 (6 bases). Sequencing was carried out using blood. The TCR originated in a girl aged 10 to 17 with multiple sclerosis. This CDR3 reads CASSVTGDYGYTF. As DNA, the CDR3 is TGTGCCAGCAGTGTGACAGGAGACTATGGCTACACCTTC.